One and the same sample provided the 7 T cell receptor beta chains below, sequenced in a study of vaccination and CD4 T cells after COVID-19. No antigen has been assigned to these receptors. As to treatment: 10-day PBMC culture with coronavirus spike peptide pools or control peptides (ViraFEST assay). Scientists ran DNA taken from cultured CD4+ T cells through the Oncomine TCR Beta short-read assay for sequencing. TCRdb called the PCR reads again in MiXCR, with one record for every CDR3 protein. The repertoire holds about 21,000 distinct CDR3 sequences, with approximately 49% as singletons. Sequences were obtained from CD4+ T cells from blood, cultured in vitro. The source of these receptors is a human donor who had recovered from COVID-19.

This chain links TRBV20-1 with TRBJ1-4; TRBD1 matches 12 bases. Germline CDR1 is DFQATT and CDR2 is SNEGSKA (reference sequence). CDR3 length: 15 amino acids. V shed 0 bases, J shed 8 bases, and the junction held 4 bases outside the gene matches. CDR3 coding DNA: TGCAGTGCTAGAGAAGGGACAGGGGGCTGGGAAAAACTGTTTTTT. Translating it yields CSAREGTGGWEKLFF.

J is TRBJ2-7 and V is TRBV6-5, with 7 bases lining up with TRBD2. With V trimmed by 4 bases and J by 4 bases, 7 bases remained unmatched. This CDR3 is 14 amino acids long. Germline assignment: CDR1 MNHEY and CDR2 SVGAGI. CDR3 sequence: CASSSRTRWYEQYF. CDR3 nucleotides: TGTGCCAGCAGTTCCCGGACTAGGTGGTACGAGCAGTACTTC.

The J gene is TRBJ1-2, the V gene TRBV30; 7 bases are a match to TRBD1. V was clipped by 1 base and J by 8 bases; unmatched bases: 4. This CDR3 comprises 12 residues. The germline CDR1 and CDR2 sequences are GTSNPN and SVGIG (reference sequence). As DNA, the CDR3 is TGTGCCTGGAGTGAGGACAGGACAGGCTACACCTTC. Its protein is CAWSEDRTGYTF.

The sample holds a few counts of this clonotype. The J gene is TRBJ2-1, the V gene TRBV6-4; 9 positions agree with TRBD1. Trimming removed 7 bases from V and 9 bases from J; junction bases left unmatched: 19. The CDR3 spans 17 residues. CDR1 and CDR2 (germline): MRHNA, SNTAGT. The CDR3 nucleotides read TGTGCCAGCAACCACCCCCGGGACAGGGTGGGTGAGGGTGAGCAGTTCTTC. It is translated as CASNHPRDRVGEGEQFF.

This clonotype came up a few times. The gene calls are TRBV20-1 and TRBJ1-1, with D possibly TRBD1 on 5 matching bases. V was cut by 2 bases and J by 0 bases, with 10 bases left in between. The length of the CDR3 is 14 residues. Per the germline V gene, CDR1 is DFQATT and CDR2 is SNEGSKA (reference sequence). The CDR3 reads CSARRGGLNTEAFF. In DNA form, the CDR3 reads TGCAGTGCTAGAAGGGGAGGGCTGAACACTGAAGCTTTCTTT.

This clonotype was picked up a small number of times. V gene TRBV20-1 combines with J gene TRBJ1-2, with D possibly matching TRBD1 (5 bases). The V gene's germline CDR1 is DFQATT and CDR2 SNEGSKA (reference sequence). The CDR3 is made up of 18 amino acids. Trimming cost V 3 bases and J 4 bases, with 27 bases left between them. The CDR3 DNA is TGCAGTGCTAGGGGGCTAGGGTTGTTGGTCGGTGGGGGCTATGGCTACACCTTC. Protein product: CSARGLGLLVGGGYGYTF.

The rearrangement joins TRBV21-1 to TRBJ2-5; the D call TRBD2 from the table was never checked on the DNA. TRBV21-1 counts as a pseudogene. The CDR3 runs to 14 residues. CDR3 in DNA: TGTGCCAGCAGCCCTCCCAGGCAGCAAGAGACCCAGTACTTC. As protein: CASSPPRQQETQYF.